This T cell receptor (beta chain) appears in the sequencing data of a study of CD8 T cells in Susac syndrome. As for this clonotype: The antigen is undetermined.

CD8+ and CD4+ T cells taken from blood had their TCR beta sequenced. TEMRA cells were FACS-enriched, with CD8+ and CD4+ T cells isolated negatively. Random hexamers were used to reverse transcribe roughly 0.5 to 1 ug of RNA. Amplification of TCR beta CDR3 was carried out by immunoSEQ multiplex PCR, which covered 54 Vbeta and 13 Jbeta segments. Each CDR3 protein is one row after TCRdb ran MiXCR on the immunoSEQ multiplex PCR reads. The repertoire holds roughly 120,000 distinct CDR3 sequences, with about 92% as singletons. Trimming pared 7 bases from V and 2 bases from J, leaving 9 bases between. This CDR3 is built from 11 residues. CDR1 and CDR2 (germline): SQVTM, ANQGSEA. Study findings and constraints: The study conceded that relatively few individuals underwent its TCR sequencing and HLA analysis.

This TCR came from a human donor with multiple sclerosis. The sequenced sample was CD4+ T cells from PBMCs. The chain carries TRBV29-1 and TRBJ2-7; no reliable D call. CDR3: CSASHAYEQYF. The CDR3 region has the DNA TGCAGCGCCTCACACGCCTACGAGCAGTACTTC.